This TCR beta chain was sequenced in a study of cytomegalovirus exposure and HLA in healthy donors. Comment on this clone: Its target is not known.

This CDR3 contains 14 residues. Germline assignment: CDR1 SNHLY and CDR2 FYNNEI. Trimming took 5 bases from V and 3 from J, leaving 14 bases between them. These donors, healthy bone marrow donors, were studied. Primers for the PCR totalled 60 Vbeta and 13 Jbeta. Measured with immunoSEQ multiplex PCR; TCRdb has only the in-frame clones, and not every one. There are about 54,000 clones in the sample, with roughly 7.1% held by the top ten. Regarding the study as a whole: Both high specificity and high sensitivity reportedly marked the classifier's diagnosis of cytomegalovirus status. Reports state that TCR beta sequences accurately predicted most subjects' HLA-A and HLA-B alleles. Most of the CMV-associated TCR beta chains (in a later analysis) appeared to be HLA-restricted.

The chain recombines TRBV2 with TRBJ2-7; possible D gene TRBD1, 5 bases. The receptor was isolated from a woman aged 40-49 years in good health and CMV-seronegative. The sequencing input was PBMCs. This CDR3 is CASSLGQGLYEQYF. CDR3 nucleotide sequence: TGTGCCAGCAGTTTAGGGCAGGGTCTCTACGAGCAGTACTTC. Full variable domain (missing parts from reference TRBV2 and TRBJ2-7): EPEVTQTPSHQVTQMGQEVILRCVPISNHLYFYWYRQILGQKVEFLVSFYNNEISEKSEIFDDQFSVERPDGSNFTLKIRSTKLEDSAMYFCASSLGQGLYEQYFGPGTRLTVT.